This T cell receptor beta chain was sequenced for a study of beta chain features in type 1 diabetes. General study results and limits: Shortening of TCRB CDR3s, moderate but significant, appeared in all four CD4+ subsets of Type 1 diabetes patients.

In its sample, this clone was seen a few times. The antigen remains undetermined. Sequencing targeted expressed TCRB transcripts, as all isolated RNA had been reverse transcribed. Using immunoSEQ multiplex PCR, the repertoire was profiled, and TCRdb retains in-frame clones only, with some absent. The data show under 20,000 clones, approximately 68% seen once. This TCR was sampled from a man aged 30-40 years with type 1 diabetes. The specimen was Tregs from blood.

This CDR3 reads CASSLLAGRRRGEQFF. CDR3 sequence (DNA): TGCGCCAGCAGCTTACTAGCGGGGAGGCGGAGGGGTGAGCAGTTCTTC. The chain has TRBV5-1 and TRBJ2-1; 10 bases align to TRBD2. V dropped 2 bases and J dropped 9; count of bases not matched to a gene: 11. CDR1 and CDR2 (germline): SGHRS, YFSETQ. There are 16 residues in the CDR3. Drawing the rest from reference TRBV5-1 and TRBJ2-1, the complete variable domain is KAGVTQTPRYLIKTRGQQVTLSCSPISGHRSVSWYQQTPGQGLQFLFEYFSETQRNKGNFPGRFSGRQFSNSRSEMNVSTLELGDSALYLCASSLLAGRRRGEQFFGPGTRLTVL.